The clone carrying this T cell receptor beta chain was counted between two and nine times. The sample is drawn from a study of CD8 T cells in Susac syndrome. With random hexamers, roughly 0.5 to 1 ug RNA was reverse transcribed. MiXCR, run by TCRdb on the immunoSEQ multiplex PCR reads, gives a single entry per CDR3 protein. The sample includes around 300,000 distinct CDR3 sequences, 89% of them seen just once. The length of the CDR3 is 11 residues. Germline V gene lookup returns CDR1 LNHNV and CDR2 YYDKDF (reference sequence). The germline V and J ends were trimmed by 6 bases and 7 bases, with 7 bases remaining between them.

The chain employs TRBV15 and TRBJ2-1; D remains unclear. Sequenced input: CD8+ T cells from PBMCs. This receptor was identified in a human donor with multiple sclerosis. The CDR3 reads CATRGGNEQFF. As DNA, the CDR3 is TGTGCCACCAGAGGTGGGAATGAGCAGTTCTTC.